Presented here are 22 T cell receptor beta chains from one specimen sequenced in a study of T cells after yellow fever vaccination. TCRdb reprocessed the 5' RACE reads with MiXCR, giving one entry per CDR3 protein. The repertoire has over 200,000 distinct CDR3 sequences, 6% to 8% of them found once; the top ten carry more than 1%. The material sequenced was CD4+ T cells sorted from PBMCs, taken on the day of the yellow fever booster vaccination. The source is a man aged 25-45 years who received the YFV17D yellow fever vaccine.

In this sample, this clonotype turned up many times. The rearrangement joins TRBV7-2 to TRBJ2-1, with D maybe TRBD2 (7 bases). Germline assignment: CDR1 SGHTA and CDR2 FQGNSA. This CDR3 has 16 amino acids. The ends were cut back, 5 bases at V and 3 bases at J, with 17 bases in the middle. CDR3 sequence: CASSHSGGAFYNEQFF. CDR3 DNA sequence: TGTGCCAGCAGCCATTCGGGGGGCGCTTTCTACAATGAGCAGTTCTTC.

This chain links TRBV12-3 or TRBV12-4 with TRBJ2-1; 10 positions agree with TRBD2. The CDR3 contains 18 residues. V dropped 3 bases and J dropped 4; count of bases not matched to a gene: 12. The CDR3 DNA reads as TGTGCCAGCAGTTTCGGGACTAGCGCCTCACGCCGTTACAATGAGCAGTTCTTC. Translation gives CASSFGTSASRRYNEQFF.

V gene TRBV21-1 combines with J gene TRBJ1-5; the listed D gene, TRBD1, was not tested against the DNA. TRBV21-1 is a listed pseudogene. The CDR3 extends over 14 amino acids. CDR3 region: CASSKVGARQPQHF. CDR3 bases: TGTGCCAGCAGCAAAGTGGGGGCGCGGCAGCCCCAGCATTTT.

The gene calls are TRBV20-1 and TRBJ2-1; D gene uncertain. The CDR3 loop spans 15 amino acids. V shed 0 bases and J shed 3 bases, with 12 bases lying between them. The germline V gene has CDR1 DFQATT and CDR2 SNEGSKA (reference sequence). For the CDR3, the DNA is TGCAGTGCTAGAGATCCGGTGGCTGTCTACAATGAGCAGTTCTTC. This codes for CSARDPVAVYNEQFF.

This clonotype has a handful of counts. The rearrangement joins TRBV11-2 to TRBJ2-3; D gene ambiguous. V was pared by 4 bases and J by 2 bases, with 10 bases between. The germline V gene has CDR1 SGHAT and CDR2 FQNNGV. This CDR3 has 14 amino acids. This chain's CDR3 is CASSSSGLTDTQYF. The CDR3 nucleotides are TGTGCCAGCAGCTCATCGGGCCTCACAGATACGCAGTATTTT.

This clonotype was seen just once. The gene calls are TRBV11-2 and TRBJ2-3, with D possibly TRBD2 on 6 matching bases. Trimming removed 1 base from V and 6 bases from J, with 17 bases in between. The germline gives CDR1 SGHAT, CDR2 FQNNGV. CDR3 length: 16 residues. This CDR3 reads CASSLGGSTRGDTQYF. DNA of the CDR3: TGTGCCAGCAGCTTAGGGGGGTCGACACGGGGGGATACGCAGTATTTT.

The genes are TRBV13 and TRBJ2-5; 7 bases agree with TRBD1. This CDR3 is 15 amino acids long. Germline V gene lookup returns CDR1 PRHDT and CDR2 FYEKMQ (reference sequence). Trimming at V came to 2 bases and at J to 2 bases, leaving 5 bases not matched to a gene. In DNA, the CDR3 is TGTGCCAGCAGCTTAAGGCGACAGGGTCAAGAGACCCAGTACTTC. It codes for CASSLRRQGQETQYF.

In its sample, this clonotype was seen a few times. The genes are TRBV20-1 and TRBJ2-1; 11 bases agree with TRBD2. The CDR3 length is 15 residues. The V and J ends lost 5 bases and 5 bases, in that order; junction bases with no gene match: 8. CDR1 and CDR2 from the germline V gene are DFQATT and SNEGSKA (reference sequence). CDR3 residues: CSAAQLAGVHNEQFF. The DNA of the CDR3 is TGCAGTGCTGCCCAACTAGCGGGAGTCCACAATGAGCAGTTCTTC.

This clonotype was seen a few times. The chain recombines TRBV29-1 with TRBJ1-1; D is unclear. The CDR3 spans 13 residues. Germline V CDR1 and CDR2: SQVTM, ANQGSEA. V lost 2 bases to trimming and J lost 1 base, with 8 bases between them. CDR3 DNA sequence: TGCAGCGTTGAAATGGTGCGGAACACTGAAGCTTTCTTT. Protein product: CSVEMVRNTEAFF.

This clonotype was seen many times. The chain links TRBV7-8 to TRBJ2-3; 10 bases line up with TRBD1. The V segment lost 1 base and the J segment 2 bases; nucleotides outside the gene matches: 6. The CDR3 covers 17 residues. CDR1 SGHVS and CDR2 FQNEAQ come from the germline V gene. CDR3 in DNA: TGTGCCAGCAGCTTAGTGGGGACAGGGGTTGTCACAGATACGCAGTATTTT. Amino acid sequence: CASSLVGTGVVTDTQYF.

This clonotype has only a few counts. The chain employs TRBV12-3 or TRBV12-4 and TRBJ1-3, with D hard to call. Trimming stripped 3 bases from V and 0 bases from J, with 12 bases between. The CDR3 sequence is 16 residues long. This CDR3 is CASSLGGLLSGNTIYF. The CDR3 DNA reads TGTGCCAGCAGTTTGGGTGGCCTCCTCTCTGGAAACACCATATATTTT.

On this clonotype itself: A much bigger clone sits one base away, suggesting this may be a read error. This chain links TRBV6-5 with TRBJ2-3; 8 bases line up with TRBD2. Germline V gene data show CDR1 as MNHEY and CDR2 as SVGAGI. The CDR3 consists of 15 residues. The CDR3 nucleotides read TGTGCCAGCAGTTACTCGCTAGCGGGCACAGATGCGCAGTATTTT. It specifies CASSYSLAGTDAQYF.

The genes are TRBV30 and TRBJ2-7; TRBD1 agrees at 7 bases. The V gene end was trimmed by 1 base and the J gene end by 0 bases; junction bases not matched to a gene: 6. The CDR3 contains 15 residues. The germline gives CDR1 GTSNPN, CDR2 SVGIG (reference sequence). This chain's CDR3 is CAWSAAGTVSYEQYF. The CDR3 bases are TGTGCCTGGAGTGCGGCCGGGACAGTCTCCTACGAGCAGTACTTC.

The chain recombines TRBV20-1 with TRBJ1-1, with D tentatively TRBD1 (6 bases). This CDR3 comprises 12 residues. Trimming took 6 bases from V and 7 from J, leaving 15 bases between them. Germline lookup yields CDR1 DFQATT and CDR2 SNEGSKA (reference sequence). This CDR3 reads CSARRGGGEAFF. Written as DNA, the CDR3 is TGCAGTGCCAGACGAGGGGGAGGTGAAGCTTTCTTT.

This chain links TRBV5-1 with TRBJ1-1; no clear D gene. The CDR3 length is 11 residues. V was clipped by 5 bases and J by 8 bases, with 10 bases between them. Germline V gives CDR1 SGHRS, CDR2 YFSETQ. CDR3 DNA sequence: TGCGCCAGCAGTCGGGGTCGGGAAGCTTTCTTT. Translation: CASSRGREAFF. Full variable domain (outside the CDR3, taken from reference TRBV5-1 and TRBJ1-1): KAGVTQTPRYLIKTRGQQVTLSCSPISGHRSVSWYQQTPGQGLQFLFEYFSETQRNKGNFPGRFSGRQFSNSRSEMNVSTLELGDSALYLCASSRGREAFFGQGTRLTVV.

This clonotype was detected a few times. The chain is built from TRBV29-1 and TRBJ2-5; a weak D match, TRBD2 (7 bases). V was trimmed by 5 bases and J by 5 bases, leaving 15 bases between them. This CDR3 region has 13 residues. The germline V gene has CDR1 SQVTM and CDR2 ANQGSEA. In DNA, the CDR3 is TGCAGCGTTACAAGAGAGGGGGGGGAGACCCAGTACTTC. Protein: CSVTREGGETQYF.

The chain recombines TRBV5-1 with TRBJ2-1; D uncertain. This CDR3 is 14 amino acids long. Germline CDR1 SGHRS, CDR2 YFSETQ. V was trimmed by 1 base and J by 0 bases, leaving 5 bases between them. The CDR3 coding sequence is TGCGCCAGCAGCTTGCAAACCTCCTACAATGAGCAGTTCTTC. The encoded protein is CASSLQTSYNEQFF.

In this sample, this clonotype turned up many times. The chain uses TRBV12-3 or TRBV12-4 and TRBJ1-5; D is unresolved. This CDR3 contains 13 residues. V lost 3 bases and J 2 bases, leaving 5 bases between the germline ends. The chain's CDR3 is CASSFRGNQPQHF. In DNA, the CDR3 is TGTGCCAGCAGTTTCCGGGGCAATCAGCCCCAGCATTTT.

The sample holds a few counts of this clonotype. The chain couples TRBV29-1 to TRBJ2-3; no clear D. The CDR3 totals 14 residues. Germline lookup yields CDR1 SQVTM and CDR2 ANQGSEA. Trimming took off 4 bases at V and 1 base at J, with 12 bases between the two ends. As DNA, the CDR3 is TGCAGCGTTGGAAATGGCGGAGGCACAGATACGCAGTATTTT. Encoded protein: CSVGNGGGTDTQYF.

Many counts were recorded for this clonotype. This CDR3 is CASSGLLSSYNEQFF. DNA of the CDR3: TGTGCCAGCAGTGGGCTTCTCAGCTCCTACAATGAGCAGTTCTTC. The chain recombines TRBV6-1 with TRBJ2-1; D gene unclear. The CDR3 spans 15 residues. V lost 4 bases and J lost 0, with 10 bases in between. CDR1 is MNHNS and CDR2 is SASEGT in the germline V gene.

The sample holds a few counts of this clonotype. The chain is built from TRBV12-3 or TRBV12-4 and TRBJ1-2, with 8 bases matching TRBD1. Trimming removed 7 bases from V and 4 bases from J; junction bases left unmatched: 5. The CDR3 is made up of 13 amino acids. CDR3 DNA sequence: TGTGCCAGCAAACTACAGGGGGTCTATGGCTACACCTTC. The encoded protein is CASKLQGVYGYTF.

This clonotype was observed many times. This sequence joins TRBV6-5 and TRBJ2-5; D possibly corresponds to TRBD2 (6 bases). Trimming stripped 4 bases from V and 5 bases from J, with 14 bases between. The V gene's germline CDR1 is MNHEY and CDR2 SVGAGI. This CDR3 contains 14 residues. The CDR3 is CASSFRGREETQYF. CDR3 DNA: TGTGCCAGCAGTTTTCGGGGGAGAGAGGAGACCCAGTACTTC.